This T cell receptor beta chain came from a study of T cells in Graves' hyperthyroidism and ophthalmopathy. Study background: The authors collected peripheral blood at initial diagnosis, before any treatment.

V lost 1 base and J lost 1, with 11 bases in between. The CDR3 extends over 15 amino acids. Germline V lookup: CDR1 SGHTA, CDR2 FQGNSA. Exclusion criteria comprised uncontrolled infection, other autoimmune disease, pregnancy or lactation. Based on clinical symptoms, serum thyroxine and TRAb, thyroid ultrasound and orbital computed tomography, diagnoses were reached. Many counts were recorded for this clonotype. Its antigen remains unidentified. General study findings and limits: In blood, most of the thyroid clonotypes expanded above 0.001 were also present.

Amplification of TCR beta CDR3 regions used RNA as the template. During a first-round RT-PCR of the TCR CDR3, the HTBI primer set was used. TCRdb reanalysed the multiplex PCR reads using MiXCR and keeps one entry per CDR3 protein. The sample consists of fewer than 750,000 distinct CDR3 sequences, roughly 14% of them appearing once. Input material: blood. V usage is TRBV7-2 and J usage is TRBJ2-7; D might be TRBD1 (5 bases). This receptor was obtained from a woman in her thirties or forties with Graves' ophthalmopathy. For the CDR3, the DNA is TGTGCCAGCAGCTTAGTGGCTGGACATTCCTACGAGCAGTACTTC. Protein sequence: CASSLVAGHSYEQYF.